This section outlines one T cell receptor beta chain sequence together with its context. Its target is not known. This record belongs to a study of response to subunit inactivated influenza vaccine. General study findings and limits: After each seasonal influenza vaccination, few new T cells are recruited, the authors suggested.

Germline CDR1 is SGHAT and CDR2 is FQDESV (reference sequence). CDR3 size: 16 residues. V was clipped by 3 bases and J by 2 bases; unmatched bases: 5. TCRdb reprocessed the RT-PCR reads via MiXCR and lists one record per CDR3 protein. The sample contains some 500,000 distinct CDR3 sequences, about 25% of which appear only once. V is TRBV11-1 and J is TRBJ2-1; TRBD2 agrees at 9 bases. The TCR comes from a man over 45 who received an inactivated influenza vaccine. The sample here was CD4+ T cells sorted from PBMCs, taken roughly 5 days after vaccination. In nucleotides, the CDR3 is TGTGCCAGCAGCTTTGGGGCGGGGGGGGCCTACAATGAGCAGTTCTTC. Translation: CASSFGAGGAYNEQFF.